These 23 T cell receptor beta chains were sequenced from one sample in a study of regulatory T cells in long-lasting Graves disease. The time point here: newly diagnosed GD, antithyroid drugs for less than 3 months. PBMC-derived RNA was used for the TCR library. For TCR beta, libraries came from iRepertoire HTBI primers and Arm-PCR of CDR3 regions. TCRdb passed the multiplex PCR reads through MiXCR, listing each CDR3 protein once. This table has hundreds of thousands of distinct CDR3 sequences, approximately 15% appearing once. These data are also associated with another study on T cells in Graves' hyperthyroidism and ophthalmopathy.

Sample: peripheral blood mononuclear cells (PBMCs), taken at new diagnosis, from a patient treated with antithyroid drugs. The receptor set was obtained from a woman between 25 and 40 years old with Graves disease.

The chain links TRBV24-1 to TRBJ1-5; unclear D gene. Trimming removed 1 base from V and 0 bases from J, with 3 bases in between. Germline values: CDR1 KGHDR, CDR2 SFDVKD. The CDR3 loop spans 14 amino acids. CDR3 sequence: CATSDLDSNQPQHF. The CDR3 DNA is TGTGCCACCAGTGATTTAGATAGCAATCAGCCCCAGCATTTT.

CDR3 nucleotide sequence: TGTGCCACCAGCAGAGGAGGGACAGGGAATGGCTACACCTTC. It codes for CATSRGGTGNGYTF. The genes are TRBV15 and TRBJ1-2; 9 positions match TRBD1. Germline V gives CDR1 LNHNV, CDR2 YYDKDF (reference sequence). V gave up 1 base and J gave up 6 bases; unmatched junction bases: 3. The CDR3 consists of 14 residues.

There are a few counts of this clonotype. The rearrangement links TRBV29-1 to TRBJ1-4; weak D call: TRBD1 (6 bases). Trimming took 2 bases from V and 7 from J, leaving 14 bases between them. Germline V gives CDR1 SQVTM, CDR2 ANQGSEA. This CDR3 spans 14 amino acids. CDR3 amino acids: CSVEFTGFGEKLFF. As DNA, the CDR3 is TGCAGCGTTGAATTCACAGGGTTTGGTGAAAAACTGTTTTTT. The whole variable domain, filled in from reference TRBV29-1 and TRBJ1-4, reads SAVISQKPSRDICQRGTSLTIQCQVDSQVTMMFWYRQQPGQSLTLIATANQGSEATYESGFVIDKFPISRPNLTFSTLTVSNMSPEDSSIYLCSVEFTGFGEKLFFGSGTQLSVL.

This sequence joins TRBV30 and TRBJ2-2, with D perhaps TRBD1 or TRBD2 (5 bases each). Trimming took off 1 base at V and 5 bases at J, with 8 bases between the two ends. The CDR3 spans 13 residues. Germline values: CDR1 GTSNPN, CDR2 SVGIG (reference sequence). CDR3 coding DNA: TGTGCCTGGAGTGGGGGCGGGACCGGGGAGCTGTTTTTT. Translated, it gives CAWSGGGTGELFF.

Concerning this clonotype: No conserved phenylalanine or tryptophan is present at the end of the CDR3, so a read error is the likely explanation. The chain couples TRBV6-1 to TRBJ2-7; 8 bases are shared with TRBD1. Germline V CDR1 and CDR2: MNHNS, SASEGT. The CDR3 runs 14 residues. The J segment lost 3 bases and the V segment lost 4 bases, leaving 5 bases of the junction unmatched. The CDR3 loop is CASSGQGNRYEQYL. In DNA, the CDR3 is TGTGCCAGCAGTGGACAGGGGAATCGCTACGAGCAGTACCTC.

This clonotype came up a few times. CDR3 amino acids: CASSLVLSRDIYNEQFF. The CDR3, as DNA: TGTGCCAGCAGTTTAGTTCTCTCGCGGGACATATACAATGAGCAGTTCTTC. The chain employs TRBV12-3 or TRBV12-4 and TRBJ2-1; D is tentatively TRBD1 or TRBD2 (6 bases each). V was pared by 1 base and J by 4 bases, with 17 bases between. The CDR3 covers 17 residues.

The V gene is TRBV7-9, the J gene TRBJ2-2; D is possibly TRBD1 (6 bases). Trimming stripped 4 bases from V and 0 bases from J, with 12 bases between. This CDR3 contains 16 residues. Germline assignment: CDR1 SEHNR and CDR2 FQNEAQ (reference sequence). Here the CDR3 reads CASSSPGQANTGELFF. CDR3 bases: TGTGCCAGCAGCTCACCGGGACAAGCGAACACCGGGGAGCTGTTTTTT.

This clonotype came up many times. The chain recombines TRBV28 with TRBJ2-7; D remains unclear. The CDR3 sequence is 15 residues long. V was clipped by 7 bases and J by 2 bases, with 18 bases between them. Germline V gene lookup returns CDR1 MDHEN and CDR2 SYDVKM. The CDR3 is CASTLGAPTTYEQYF. In DNA, the CDR3 is TGTGCCAGCACCCTTGGAGCCCCGACCACCTACGAGCAGTACTTC.

This clonotype was picked up many times. The rearrangement links TRBV27 to TRBJ1-2, with D possibly matching TRBD1 (6 bases). V dropped 9 bases and J dropped 5 bases, with 16 bases sitting between them. The CDR3 runs 13 residues. Germline lookup yields CDR1 MNHEY and CDR2 SMNVEV (reference sequence). CDR3 region: CASTRAGEYGYTF. CDR3 DNA: TGTGCCAGTACCCGGGCAGGGGAGTATGGCTACACCTTC.

This clonotype has just a few counts. The rearrangement joins TRBV4-1 to TRBJ2-4, with a weak D call TRBD2 (5 bases). Trimming took off 5 bases at V and 0 bases at J, with 23 bases between the two ends. CDR1 and CDR2 from the germline V gene are MGHRA and YSYEKL. The CDR3 is 19 residues long. CDR3 region: CASSSTLTGIVLAKNIQYF. The CDR3 DNA reads TGCGCCAGCAGCTCTACTCTCACCGGGATCGTCCTAGCCAAAAACATTCAGTACTTC.

This clonotype was seen repeatedly, ten times or more. This chain links TRBV2 with TRBJ2-7, with D perhaps TRBD2 (6 bases). This CDR3 has 16 residues. The germline V gene has CDR1 SNHLY and CDR2 FYNNEI. Trimming took off 0 bases at V and 0 bases at J, with 12 bases between the two ends. The CDR3: CASSEAWGVSSYEQYF. The CDR3 DNA follows: TGTGCCAGCAGTGAAGCATGGGGGGTAAGCTCCTACGAGCAGTACTTC. The full variable domain, its missing parts supplied by reference TRBV2 and TRBJ2-7, is EPEVTQTPSHQVTQMGQEVILRCVPISNHLYFYWYRQILGQKVEFLVSFYNNEISEKSEIFDDQFSVERPDGSNFTLKIRSTKLEDSAMYFCASSEAWGVSSYEQYFGPGTRLTVT.

The sample holds many counts of this clonotype. This chain uses TRBV20-1 with TRBJ1-1; the D gene is possibly TRBD1 (5 bases). V lost 3 bases, J lost 11 bases, and 25 bases lay in between. This CDR3 spans 15 amino acids. Germline-derived CDR1 and CDR2 are DFQATT and SNEGSKA (reference sequence). This CDR3 reads CSARPLQAPLLSAFF. The CDR3 region has the DNA TGCAGTGCTAGGCCCTTACAGGCGCCCCTCCTTAGTGCTTTCTTT.

This chain uses TRBV18 with TRBJ2-1; TRBD2 aligns across 8 bases. CDR3 length: 17 amino acids. CDR1 and CDR2 (germline): KGHSH, LQKENI. Trimming cost V 2 bases and J 0 bases; bases outside gene matches: 6. In DNA, the CDR3 is TGTGCCAGCTCACCATCCGCGGGAGGCAGCTCCTACAATGAGCAGTTCTTC. Encoded protein: CASSPSAGGSSYNEQFF.

In its sample, this clonotype was seen a few times. The J gene is TRBJ2-3, the V gene TRBV3-1; TRBD2 agrees at 7 bases. Trimming took 4 bases from V and 6 from J; bases not matched to a gene: 13. From germline, CDR1 is LGHDT and CDR2 YNNKEL (reference sequence). The CDR3 has 16 residues. This chain's CDR3 is CASSLLTLRGRDTQYF. The CDR3 DNA sequence: TGTGCCAGCAGCCTGCTTACATTGCGGGGGAGGGATACGCAGTATTTT.

This clonotype has a count of ten or more. The chain joins TRBV12-3 or TRBV12-4 to TRBJ2-7, with 8 bases aligning to TRBD1. CDR3 length equals 13 residues. V lost 6 bases to trimming and J lost 6 bases; unmatched junction nucleotides: 7. In nucleotides, the CDR3 is TGTGCCAGCAGCCAGGGACAGGCGGCCGAGCAGTACTTC. Its translation is CASSQGQAAEQYF.

This clonotype was observed a few times. A far larger clone lies a single base away; this is likely a read error. The V call is TRBV7-2, the J call TRBJ2-5; D remains ambiguous. Looked up from germline, CDR1 is SGHTA and CDR2 is FQGNSA. The CDR3 consists of 12 residues. For the CDR3, the DNA is TGTGCCGGCAGCTTTTCCGGAGAGACCCAGTACTTC. Protein sequence: CAGSFSGETQYF.

Only a few counts were recorded for this clonotype. The chain couples TRBV9 to TRBJ2-1, with 11 bases matching TRBD1. The J call is doubtful: the DNA matches TRBJ2-5 better. Germline V gene lookup returns CDR1 SGDLS and CDR2 YYNGEE. CDR3 length equals 14 residues. In nucleotides, the CDR3 is TGTGCCAGCAGCGTTTGGACAGGGGGCGAGACCCAGTACTTC. Its translation is CASSVWTGGETQYF.

This clonotype showed up many times. The chain joins TRBV28 to TRBJ1-2; 7 bases agree with TRBD1. The CDR3 sequence is 13 residues long. J gave up 4 bases and V 6 bases, and 5 bases lay outside the gene matches. Germline CDR1 and CDR2: MDHEN and SYDVKM. CDR3 DNA: TGTGCCAGCAGACCACAGGGGAGCTATGGCTACACCTTC. It encodes CASRPQGSYGYTF.

V is TRBV30 and J is TRBJ2-7; a weak D match, TRBD2 (6 bases). V lost 2 bases to trimming and J lost 3 bases, with 11 bases between them. The CDR3 is made up of 13 amino acids. Looked up from germline, CDR1 is GTSNPN and CDR2 is SVGIG (reference sequence). The CDR3 here is CAWSLGLYYEQYF. The CDR3 DNA reads TGTGCCTGGAGTCTGGGACTGTACTACGAGCAGTACTTC.

Many counts were recorded for this clonotype. This chain links TRBV6-1 with TRBJ1-1; the match to TRBD1 covers 9 bases. Germline CDR1 MNHNS, CDR2 SASEGT. V shed 6 bases and J 3 bases; nucleotides not matched to a gene: 11. This CDR3 comprises 16 residues. The CDR3 is CASRRNPQGAYTEAFF. As DNA, the CDR3 is TGTGCCAGCAGACGAAATCCACAGGGGGCGTACACTGAAGCTTTCTTT.

The rearrangement uses TRBV20-1 and TRBJ1-3; D is undetermined. Per germline, CDR1 DFQATT and CDR2 SNEGSKA (reference sequence). CDR3 length: 16 residues. Trimming removed 0 bases at V and 4 bases at J, with 16 bases between. The CDR3: CSAREGREIGGNTIYF. The CDR3 DNA follows: TGCAGTGCTAGAGAGGGGAGGGAAATCGGAGGAAACACCATATATTTT.

This clonotype was found a few times. The chain joins TRBV3-1 to TRBJ1-6, with D hard to call. The CDR3 is 13 amino acids. Germline CDR1 reads LGHDT; CDR2 reads YNNKEL (reference sequence). Trimming removed 0 bases from V and 10 bases from J, with 7 bases in between. CDR3 protein: CASSQEYRSPLHF. The DNA for the CDR3 is TGTGCCAGCAGCCAAGAGTATCGCTCACCCCTCCACTTT.

This chain uses TRBV2 with TRBJ2-3; 10 bases fit TRBD2. V trimming: 0 bases; J trimming: 2 bases; junction bases outside the gene matches: 8. Germline values: CDR1 SNHLY, CDR2 FYNNEI. The CDR3 loop spans 18 amino acids. The CDR3 reads CASSEARYSGGYTDTQYF. The DNA for the CDR3 is TGTGCCAGCAGTGAAGCGCGATATAGCGGGGGGTACACAGATACGCAGTATTTT.